These 2 T cell receptor beta chains originate from one sample sequenced in a study of blood T cell repertoires in COVID-19. The method was immunoSEQ multiplex PCR; TCRdb's version includes in-frame clones alone and lacks a portion of them. Of about 70,000 clones detected, more than 80% appear once; the ten largest clones hold more than 20%. Material for sequencing was peripheral blood. Receptors were obtained from a woman aged 70-85 years with acute or convalescent COVID-19.

V gene TRBV4-2 combines with J gene TRBJ1-2; D unresolved. V lost 5 bases, J lost 4 bases, and 8 bases lay in between. The CDR3 has 12 residues. Germline V gene sequence: CDR1 LGHNA, CDR2 YNFKEQ. The CDR3 DNA sequence: TGTGCCAGCAGCTTAGACTCCTATGGCTACACCTTC. It specifies CASSLDSYGYTF.

This sequence joins TRBV11-3 and TRBJ2-3, with TRBD2 matching 7 bases. Germline lookup yields CDR1 SGHNT and CDR2 YENEEA. This CDR3 is built from 16 residues. V trimming: 5 bases; J trimming: 0 bases; junction bases outside the gene matches: 8. In nucleotides, the CDR3 is TGTGCCAGCAGCGAGAGCAGCGGGATTAGCACAGATACGCAGTATTTT. It yields the protein CASSESSGISTDTQYF.